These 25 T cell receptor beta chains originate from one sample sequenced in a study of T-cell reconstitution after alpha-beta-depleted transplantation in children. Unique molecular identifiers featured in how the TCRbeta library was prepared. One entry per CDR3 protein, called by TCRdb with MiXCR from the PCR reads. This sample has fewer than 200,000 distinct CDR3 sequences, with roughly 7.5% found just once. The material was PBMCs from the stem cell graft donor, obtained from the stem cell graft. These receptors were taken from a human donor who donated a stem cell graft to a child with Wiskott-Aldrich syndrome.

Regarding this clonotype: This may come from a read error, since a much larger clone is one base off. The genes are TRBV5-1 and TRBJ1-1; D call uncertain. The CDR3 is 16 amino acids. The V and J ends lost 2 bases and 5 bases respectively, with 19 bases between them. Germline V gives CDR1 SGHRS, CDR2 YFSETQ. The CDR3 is CASSFQEHRVGTEAFF. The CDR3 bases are TGCGCCAGCAGCTTCCAGGAACATAGAGTGGGTACTGAAGCTTTCTTT.

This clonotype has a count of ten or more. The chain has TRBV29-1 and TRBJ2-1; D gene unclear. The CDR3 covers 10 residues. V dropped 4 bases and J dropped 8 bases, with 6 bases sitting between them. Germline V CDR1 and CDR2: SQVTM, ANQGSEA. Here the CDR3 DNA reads TGCAGCGTTGTTTGGGATGAGCAGTTCTTC. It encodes CSVVWDEQFF.

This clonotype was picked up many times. The CDR3 bases are TGTGCCAGCAGCTTACCTTTCGAAGAGACCCAGTACTTC. It codes for CASSLPFEETQYF. The chain uses TRBV5-5 and TRBJ2-5; D unresolved. CDR1 and CDR2 (germline): SGHKS, YYEKEE (reference sequence). V was pared by 2 bases and J by 3 bases, with 8 bases between. The CDR3 consists of 13 residues.

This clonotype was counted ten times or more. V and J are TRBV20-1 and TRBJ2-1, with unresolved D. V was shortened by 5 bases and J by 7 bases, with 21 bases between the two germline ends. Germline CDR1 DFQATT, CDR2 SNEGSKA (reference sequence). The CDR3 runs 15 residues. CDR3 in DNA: TGCAGTGCTGGACCTGGCAACCTGCATGATAATGAGCAGTTCTTC. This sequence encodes CSAGPGNLHDNEQFF.

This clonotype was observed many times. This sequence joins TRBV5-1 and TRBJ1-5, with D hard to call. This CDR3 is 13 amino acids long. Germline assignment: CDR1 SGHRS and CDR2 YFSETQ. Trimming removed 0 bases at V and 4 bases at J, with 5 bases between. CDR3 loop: CASSLATNQPQHF. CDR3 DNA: TGCGCCAGCAGCTTGGCTACGAATCAGCCCCAGCATTTT.

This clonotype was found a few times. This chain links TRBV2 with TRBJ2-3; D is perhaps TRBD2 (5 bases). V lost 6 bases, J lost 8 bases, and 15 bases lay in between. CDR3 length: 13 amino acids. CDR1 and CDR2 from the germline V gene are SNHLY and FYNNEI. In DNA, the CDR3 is TGTGCCAGCAGCCGGGAAAGTCTAGCTACGCAGTATTTT. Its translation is CASSRESLATQYF.

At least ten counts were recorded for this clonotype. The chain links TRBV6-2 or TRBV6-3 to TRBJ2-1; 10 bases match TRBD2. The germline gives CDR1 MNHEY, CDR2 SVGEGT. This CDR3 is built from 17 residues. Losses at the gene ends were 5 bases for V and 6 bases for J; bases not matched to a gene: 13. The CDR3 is CASSQWGSGRAGNEQFF. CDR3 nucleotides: TGTGCCAGCAGTCAGTGGGGGAGCGGGAGGGCCGGCAATGAGCAGTTCTTC.

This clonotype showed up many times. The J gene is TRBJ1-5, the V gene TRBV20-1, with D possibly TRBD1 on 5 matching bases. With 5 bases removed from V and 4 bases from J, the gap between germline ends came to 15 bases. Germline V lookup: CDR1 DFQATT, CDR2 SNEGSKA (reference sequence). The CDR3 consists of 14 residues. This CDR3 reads CSAWKGTENQPQHF. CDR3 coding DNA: TGCAGTGCTTGGAAGGGGACCGAGAATCAGCCCCAGCATTTT.

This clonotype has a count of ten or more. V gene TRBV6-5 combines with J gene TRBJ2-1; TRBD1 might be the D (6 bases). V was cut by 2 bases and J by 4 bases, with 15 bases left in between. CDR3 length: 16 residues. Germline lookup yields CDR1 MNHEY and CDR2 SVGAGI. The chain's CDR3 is CASSYVQGPYYNEQFF. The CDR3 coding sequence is TGTGCCAGCAGTTACGTCCAGGGGCCCTATTACAATGAGCAGTTCTTC.

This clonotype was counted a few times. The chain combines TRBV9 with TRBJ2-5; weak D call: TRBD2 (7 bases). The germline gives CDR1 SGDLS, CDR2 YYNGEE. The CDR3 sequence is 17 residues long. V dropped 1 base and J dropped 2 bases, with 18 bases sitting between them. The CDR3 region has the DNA TGTGCCAGCAGCGTATCGGGGGCGGGAGTCCCACAAGAGACCCAGTACTTC. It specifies CASSVSGAGVPQETQYF.

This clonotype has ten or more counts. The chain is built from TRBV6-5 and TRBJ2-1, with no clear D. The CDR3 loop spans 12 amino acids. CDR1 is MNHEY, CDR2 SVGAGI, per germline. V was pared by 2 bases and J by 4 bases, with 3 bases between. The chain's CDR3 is CASSYGYNEQFF. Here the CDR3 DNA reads TGTGCCAGCAGTTACGGATACAATGAGCAGTTCTTC.

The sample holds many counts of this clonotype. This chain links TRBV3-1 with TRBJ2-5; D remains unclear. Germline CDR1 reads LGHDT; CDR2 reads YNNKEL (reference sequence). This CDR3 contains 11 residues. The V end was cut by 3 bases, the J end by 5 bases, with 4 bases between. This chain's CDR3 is CASSHWETQYF. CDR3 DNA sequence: TGTGCCAGCAGCCATTGGGAGACCCAGTACTTC.

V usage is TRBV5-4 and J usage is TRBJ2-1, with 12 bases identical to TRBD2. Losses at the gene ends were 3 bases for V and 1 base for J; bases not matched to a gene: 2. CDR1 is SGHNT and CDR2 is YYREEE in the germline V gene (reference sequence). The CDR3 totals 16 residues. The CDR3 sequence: CASSSTSGGSYNEQFF. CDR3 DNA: TGTGCCAGCAGCTCTACTAGCGGGGGGTCCTACAATGAGCAGTTCTTC. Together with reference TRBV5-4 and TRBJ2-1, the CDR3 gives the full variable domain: ETGVTQSPTHLIKTRGQQVTLRCSSQSGHNTVSWYQQALGQGPQFIFQYYREEENGRGNFPPRFSGLQFPNYSSELNVNALELDDSALYLCASSSTSGGSYNEQFFGPGTRLTVL.

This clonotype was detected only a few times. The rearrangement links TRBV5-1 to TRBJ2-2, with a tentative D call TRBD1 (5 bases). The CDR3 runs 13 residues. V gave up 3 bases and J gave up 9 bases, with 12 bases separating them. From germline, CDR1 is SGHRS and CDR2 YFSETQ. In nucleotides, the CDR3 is TGCGCCAGCAGCTCAGGACACCCCCGGGAGCTGTTTTTT. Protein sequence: CASSSGHPRELFF.

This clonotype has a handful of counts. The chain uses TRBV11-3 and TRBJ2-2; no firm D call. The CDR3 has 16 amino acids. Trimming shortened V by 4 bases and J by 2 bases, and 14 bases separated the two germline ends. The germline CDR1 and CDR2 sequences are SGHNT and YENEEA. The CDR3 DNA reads TGTGCCAGCAGCTCCCTCGGACGGAGCAACACCGGGGAGCTGTTTTTT. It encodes CASSSLGRSNTGELFF.

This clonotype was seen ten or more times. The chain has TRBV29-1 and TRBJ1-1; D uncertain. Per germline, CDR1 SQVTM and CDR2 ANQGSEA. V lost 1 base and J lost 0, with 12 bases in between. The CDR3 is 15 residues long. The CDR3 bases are TGCAGCGTTGAAGCCACACCGGCTTTGAACACTGAAGCTTTCTTT. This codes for CSVEATPALNTEAFF.

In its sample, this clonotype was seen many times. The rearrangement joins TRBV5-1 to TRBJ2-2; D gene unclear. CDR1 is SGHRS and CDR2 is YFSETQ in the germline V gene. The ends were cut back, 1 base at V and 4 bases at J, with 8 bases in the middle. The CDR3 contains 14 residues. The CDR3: CASSLWTGTGELFF. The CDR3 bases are TGCGCCAGCAGCTTGTGGACGGGCACCGGGGAGCTGTTTTTT.

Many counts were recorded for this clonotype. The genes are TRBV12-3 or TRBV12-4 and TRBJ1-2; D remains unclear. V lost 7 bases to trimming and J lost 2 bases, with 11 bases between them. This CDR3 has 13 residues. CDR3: CASTLRENYGYTF. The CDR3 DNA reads TGTGCCAGCACCTTAAGGGAAAACTATGGCTACACCTTC.

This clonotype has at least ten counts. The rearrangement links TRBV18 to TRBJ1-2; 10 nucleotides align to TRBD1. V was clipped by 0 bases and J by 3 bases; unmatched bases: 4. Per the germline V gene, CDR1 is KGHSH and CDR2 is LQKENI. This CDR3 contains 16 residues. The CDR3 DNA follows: TGTGCCAGCTCACCACCAGAGACAGGGGGCGACTATGGCTACACCTTC. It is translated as CASSPPETGGDYGYTF.

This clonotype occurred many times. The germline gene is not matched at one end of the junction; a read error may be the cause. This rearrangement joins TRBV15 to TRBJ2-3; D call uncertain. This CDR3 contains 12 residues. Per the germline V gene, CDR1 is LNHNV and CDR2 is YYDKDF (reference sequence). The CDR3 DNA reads TGTGCCACCAGCGACGCCGGGTTAGGATGGAATTTT. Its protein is CATSDAGLGWNF.

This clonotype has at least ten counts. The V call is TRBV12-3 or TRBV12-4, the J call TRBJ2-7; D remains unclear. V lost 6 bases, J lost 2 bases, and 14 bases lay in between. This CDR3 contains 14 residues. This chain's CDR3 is CASRPGQKAYEQYF. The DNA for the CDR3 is TGTGCCAGCAGACCGGGTCAAAAGGCCTACGAGCAGTACTTC.

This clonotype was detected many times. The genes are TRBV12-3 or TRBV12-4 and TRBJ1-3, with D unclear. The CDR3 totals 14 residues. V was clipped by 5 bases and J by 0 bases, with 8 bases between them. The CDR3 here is CASSVISSGNTIYF. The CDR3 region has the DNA TGTGCCAGCAGTGTAATTAGCTCTGGAAACACCATATATTTT.

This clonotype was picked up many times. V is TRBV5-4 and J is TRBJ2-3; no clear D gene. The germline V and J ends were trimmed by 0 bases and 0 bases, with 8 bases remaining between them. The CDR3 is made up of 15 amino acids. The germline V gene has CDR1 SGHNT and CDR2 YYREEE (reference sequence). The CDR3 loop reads CASSLGHPSTDTQYF. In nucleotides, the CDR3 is TGTGCCAGCAGCTTGGGACATCCTAGCACAGATACGCAGTATTTT.

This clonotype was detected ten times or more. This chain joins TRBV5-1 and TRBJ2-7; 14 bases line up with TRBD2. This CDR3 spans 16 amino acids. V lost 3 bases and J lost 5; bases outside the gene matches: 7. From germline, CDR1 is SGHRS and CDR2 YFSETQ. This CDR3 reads CASSSRKGLAGDEQYF. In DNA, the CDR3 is TGCGCCAGCAGCTCTCGGAAGGGACTAGCGGGAGACGAGCAGTACTTC.

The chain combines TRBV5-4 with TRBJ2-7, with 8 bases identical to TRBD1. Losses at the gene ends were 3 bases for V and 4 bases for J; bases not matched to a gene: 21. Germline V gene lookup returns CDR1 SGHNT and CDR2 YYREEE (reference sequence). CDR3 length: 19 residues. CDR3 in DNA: TGTGCCAGCAGCTCCCGGCTTCTTATCGGACAGGGAAAGGAGTACGAGCAGTACTTC. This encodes CASSSRLLIGQGKEYEQYF.